Shown below are 27 T cell receptor beta chains from a single sample sequenced in a study of T cells after yellow fever vaccination. TCRdb re-called the 5' RACE reads through MiXCR, storing one row per CDR3 protein. Found here are approximately 550,000 distinct CDR3 sequences, approximately 21% of them singletons; the top ten hold approximately 14%. The sequencing used PBMCs, collected 15 days after the yellow fever booster vaccination. The receptors here all came from a man in his thirties or forties who received the YFV17D yellow fever vaccine.

V and J are TRBV7-2 and TRBJ2-7; D may be TRBD1 (5 bases). In germline, CDR1 is SGHTA, CDR2 FQGNSA. The CDR3 length is 14 residues. The V and J ends lost 5 bases and 2 bases respectively, with 13 bases between them. The CDR3, as DNA: TGTGCCAGCAGCCCAACGGCCAGGGCCTACGAGCAGTACTTC. Its protein product is CASSPTARAYEQYF.

The V and J genes are TRBV4-3 and TRBJ2-7; D remains unclear. The V gene's germline CDR1 is LGHNA and CDR2 YSLEER. Trimming left V 0 bases short and J 2 bases short, with 8 bases between. This CDR3 contains 14 residues. The DNA of the CDR3 is TGCGCCAGCAGCCAAGATCTCATGGCCTACGAGCAGTACTTC. Its translation: CASSQDLMAYEQYF.

This clonotype was counted only a few times. DNA for the CDR3: TGTGCCAGCAGTTTAGGGGGGGCTAGTGGAAACACCATATATTTT. It translates to CASSLGGASGNTIYF. The gene calls are TRBV28 and TRBJ1-3, with D perhaps matching TRBD1 (6 bases). Germline V gene data show CDR1 as MDHEN and CDR2 as SYDVKM. The length of the CDR3 is 15 residues. Trimming shortened V by 2 bases and J by 3 bases, and 11 bases separated the two germline ends.

This clonotype has a handful of counts. The rearrangement joins TRBV6-1 to TRBJ2-3; TRBD2 matches at 7 bases. CDR1 MNHNS and CDR2 SASEGT come from the germline V gene. Unmatched junction bases numbered 10, after V lost 2 bases and J lost 5 bases. The CDR3 consists of 16 residues. In DNA form, the CDR3 reads TGTGCCAGCAGTGAACACGGCGGGAGTAGTGAAGATACGCAGTATTTT. This sequence encodes CASSEHGGSSEDTQYF.

This clonotype has more than one count but fewer than ten. V and J are TRBV7-2 and TRBJ1-4; weak D call: TRBD1 (6 bases). V was pared by 1 base and J by 7 bases, with 13 bases between. The CDR3 sequence is 15 residues long. CDR1 SGHTA and CDR2 FQGNSA come from the germline V gene. In nucleotides, the CDR3 is TGTGCCAGCAGCTTAGGAAACAGGGTCGGTGAAAAACTGTTTTTT. It specifies CASSLGNRVGEKLFF.

This clonotype came up a few times. V and J are TRBV6-2 or TRBV6-3 and TRBJ1-1; D is perhaps TRBD1 (5 bases). The CDR3 totals 13 residues. V dropped 6 bases and J dropped 1 base, with 9 bases sitting between them. Germline CDR1 is MNHEY and CDR2 is SVGEGT. DNA for the CDR3: TGTGCCAGCAGGGGGGACGGGAACACTGAAGCTTTCTTT. Translated: CASRGDGNTEAFF.

V gene TRBV12-3 or TRBV12-4 combines with J gene TRBJ2-7; TRBD2 aligns across 9 bases. Unmatched junction bases numbered 12, after V lost 5 bases and J lost 7 bases. This CDR3 is built from 15 residues. CDR3 coding DNA: TGTGCCAGCAGTCCCGGACTAGCGCGTCCTGGGGAGCAGTACTTC. This gives the protein CASSPGLARPGEQYF.

This clonotype was picked up a small number of times. The chain links TRBV19 to TRBJ2-2; D may match TRBD1 or TRBD2 (5 bases each). V lost 5 bases, J lost 8 bases, and 18 bases lay in between. The CDR3 sequence is 15 residues long. Germline values: CDR1 LNHDA, CDR2 SQIVND (reference sequence). CDR3 residues: CASSSGTPVGGELFF. CDR3 nucleotide sequence: TGTGCCAGTAGTTCCGGGACCCCAGTAGGTGGGGAGCTGTTTTTT.

This clonotype occurred a few times. V usage is TRBV5-6 and J usage is TRBJ2-1; possible D gene TRBD1, 6 bases. The CDR3 extends over 12 amino acids. V was clipped by 2 bases and J by 13 bases, with 13 bases between them. Germline values: CDR1 SGHDT, CDR2 YYEEEE. CDR3 region: CASSLQGRGQFF. CDR3 nucleotides: TGTGCCAGCAGCTTACAGGGCCGCGGACAGTTCTTC.

A few counts support this clonotype. The V and J genes are TRBV24-1 and TRBJ2-3; TRBD2 might be the D (5 bases). Trimming removed 4 bases from V and 5 bases from J, with 9 bases in between. This CDR3 has 13 residues. Germline CDR1 KGHDR, CDR2 SFDVKD. CDR3 DNA: TGTGCCACCAGTGACACTGAGGGAGATACGCAGTATTTT. Protein sequence: CATSDTEGDTQYF.

This clonotype has a handful of counts. The V and J genes are TRBV12-3 or TRBV12-4 and TRBJ2-3; 13 bases are a match to TRBD2. Trimming cost V 2 bases and J 0 bases; bases outside gene matches: 11. This CDR3 spans 20 amino acids. The CDR3 nucleotides read TGTGCCAGCAGTTTACGTGCAGGGGGACTAGCGGGGTCTAGCACAGATACGCAGTATTTT. Translating gives CASSLRAGGLAGSSTDTQYF.

The V call is TRBV7-9, the J call TRBJ2-7, with D unclear. The CDR3 spans 14 residues. Germline V lookup: CDR1 SEHNR, CDR2 FQNEAQ (reference sequence). Trimming removed 5 bases at V and 9 bases at J, with 20 bases between. CDR3 DNA sequence: TGTGCCAGCAGCCTCATGGGCACAGCCTCGGGGCAGTACTTC. Protein sequence: CASSLMGTASGQYF.

This clonotype was observed a few times. The chain combines TRBV30 with TRBJ1-2; 10 positions agree with TRBD1. The junction had 3 bases not matched to a gene; V was cut back by 0 bases and J by 5 bases. The CDR3 is made up of 14 amino acids. The germline V gene encodes CDR1 GTSNPN and CDR2 SVGIG (reference sequence). The CDR3 reads CAWSVGTGAYGYTF. CDR3 bases: TGTGCCTGGAGTGTGGGGACAGGGGCATATGGCTACACCTTC. Variable domain in full (rest from reference TRBV30 and TRBJ1-2): SQTIHQWPATLVQPVGSPLSLECTVEGTSNPNLYWYRQAAGRGLQLLFYSVGIGQISSEVPQNLSASRPQDRQFILSSKKLLLSDSGFYLCAWSVGTGAYGYTFGSGTRLTVV.

The chain carries TRBV9 and TRBJ2-6, with D uncertain. The CDR3 sequence is 13 residues long. Germline lookup yields CDR1 SGDLS and CDR2 YYNGEE. The V gene lost 3 bases and the J gene lost 0 bases, with 1 base spanning the gap. For the CDR3, the DNA is TGTGCCAGCAGCGACTCTGGGGCCAACGTCCTGACTTTC. Translating it yields CASSDSGANVLTF.

The chain recombines TRBV12-3 or TRBV12-4 with TRBJ2-1, with TRBD1 identical over 12 bases. The CDR3 covers 14 residues. V was clipped by 3 bases and J by 8 bases; unmatched bases: 2. Here the CDR3 reads CASSFRDRGHEQFF. Here the CDR3 DNA reads TGTGCCAGCAGTTTTAGGGACAGGGGGCATGAGCAGTTCTTC.

This clonotype was detected only a few times. The rearrangement links TRBV7-2 to TRBJ2-5; possible D gene TRBD2, 5 bases. This CDR3 has 15 residues. Trimming removed 7 bases from V and 5 bases from J, with 20 bases in between. The germline V gene encodes CDR1 SGHTA and CDR2 FQGNSA. The CDR3, as DNA: TGTGCCAGCACCCCGGAAGGGAGAGGGTGGGAGACCCAGTACTTC. Translating it yields CASTPEGRGWETQYF.

This clonotype was observed once. J is TRBJ2-5 and V is TRBV6-5; D might be TRBD2 (6 bases). CDR1 is MNHEY, CDR2 SVGAGI, per germline. V lost 0 bases, J lost 1 base, and 9 bases lay in between. This CDR3 region has 15 residues. In DNA, the CDR3 is TGTGCCAGCAGTTACTCCTCCGGGGGCCAAGAGACCCAGTACTTC. Protein product: CASSYSSGGQETQYF.

This clonotype appeared a few times. The chain couples TRBV19 to TRBJ1-1; possible D gene TRBD1, 6 bases. Trimming took 7 bases from V and 1 from J, leaving 10 bases between them. The CDR3 is 13 residues long. CDR1 and CDR2 (germline): LNHDA, SQIVND (reference sequence). The CDR3 nucleotides are TGTGCCAGTATCCAACAGGGGAACACTGAAGCTTTCTTT. Translation gives CASIQQGNTEAFF.

This clonotype occurred a few times. This chain joins TRBV6-5 and TRBJ2-7; 11 nucleotides line up with TRBD2. The length of the CDR3 is 17 residues. Germline CDR1 reads MNHEY; CDR2 reads SVGAGI. With 2 bases clipped from V and 1 base from J, the junction kept 7 bases outside the gene matches. CDR3 residues: CASSYGLGTSGSYEQYF. DNA for the CDR3: TGTGCCAGCAGTTACGGGTTGGGGACTAGCGGTTCCTACGAGCAGTACTTC.

This clonotype was seen more than once but under ten times. The CDR3 region has the DNA TGCAGTGCTAGTAGTGCGCAGGGACGACAAGAGACCCAGTACTTC. It encodes CSASSAQGRQETQYF. The chain has TRBV20-1 and TRBJ2-5; perhaps D is TRBD1 or TRBD2 (5 bases each). The CDR3 has 15 amino acids. The germline gives CDR1 DFQATT, CDR2 SNEGSKA (reference sequence). The ends were cut back, 3 bases at V and 2 bases at J, with 16 bases in the middle.

The chain recombines TRBV5-1 with TRBJ1-1; the D gene is possibly TRBD1 (5 bases). The CDR3 contains 14 residues. The germline V gene encodes CDR1 SGHRS and CDR2 YFSETQ. V was shortened by 0 bases and J by 5 bases, with 11 bases between the two germline ends. The CDR3 nucleotides read TGCGCCAGCAGCTTGGACCAGGGTGGGACTGAAGCTTTCTTT. Translation: CASSLDQGGTEAFF. Complete variable domain (other parts from reference TRBV5-1 and TRBJ1-1): KAGVTQTPRYLIKTRGQQVTLSCSPISGHRSVSWYQQTPGQGLQFLFEYFSETQRNKGNFPGRFSGRQFSNSRSEMNVSTLELGDSALYLCASSLDQGGTEAFFGQGTRLTVV.

The chain uses TRBV5-1 and TRBJ2-3; D remains unclear. Germline CDR1 is SGHRS and CDR2 is YFSETQ. The V and J ends lost 0 bases and 6 bases respectively, with 8 bases between them. The CDR3 length is 13 residues. The CDR3 protein is CASSLGPGDTQYF. In nucleotides, the CDR3 is TGCGCCAGCAGCTTGGGTCCTGGGGATACGCAGTATTTT.

The chain is built from TRBV3-1 and TRBJ1-2; 8 bases match TRBD1. Per the germline V gene, CDR1 is LGHDT and CDR2 is YNNKEL (reference sequence). CDR3 size: 16 residues. With 0 bases clipped from V and 4 bases from J, the junction kept 7 bases outside the gene matches. CDR3 residues: CASSQEGGRGPYGYTF. The CDR3 DNA reads TGTGCCAGCAGCCAAGAAGGGGGCAGGGGGCCCTATGGCTACACCTTC.

This clonotype was seen only a few times. The gene calls are TRBV11-2 and TRBJ2-3, with TRBD2 matching over 15 bases. The J segment lost 4 bases and the V segment lost 2 bases, leaving 7 bases of the junction unmatched. Per the germline V gene, CDR1 is SGHAT and CDR2 is FQNNGV. The CDR3 sequence is 18 residues long. CDR3 protein: CASSLRTSGRARPDTQYF. The CDR3 bases are TGTGCCAGCAGCTTACGGACTAGCGGGAGGGCCAGGCCAGATACGCAGTATTTT.

In its sample, this clonotype was seen a few times. This chain connects TRBV3-1 to TRBJ1-4, with D perhaps TRBD1 (6 bases). The V end was cut by 5 bases, the J end by 8 bases, with 15 bases between. This CDR3 has 14 residues. Germline V gene sequence: CDR1 LGHDT, CDR2 YNNKEL (reference sequence). The DNA of the CDR3 is TGTGCCAGCAGCGACCCCCGGGGGGGCGAAAAACTGTTTTTT. This sequence encodes CASSDPRGGEKLFF.

This clonotype was recorded a few times. J is TRBJ1-3 and V is TRBV3-1; no clear D. With 4 bases removed from V and 0 bases from J, the gap between germline ends came to 7 bases. The CDR3 extends over 14 amino acids. CDR1 and CDR2 (germline): LGHDT, YNNKEL (reference sequence). CDR3 DNA sequence: TGTGCCAGCAGCCGGCAGAGCTCTGGAAACACCATATATTTT. This translates into CASSRQSSGNTIYF.

This clonotype was counted a few times. The chain links TRBV3-1 to TRBJ1-1; D is uncertain. The CDR3 has 12 amino acids. Germline V CDR1 and CDR2: LGHDT, YNNKEL (reference sequence). V was trimmed by 1 base and J by 5 bases, leaving 5 bases between them. The CDR3 loop is CASSQARTEAFF. CDR3 sequence (DNA): TGTGCCAGCAGCCAAGCGAGGACTGAAGCTTTCTTT.